Below are 31 T cell receptor beta chains sequenced from a single sample in a study of post-analysis software for immune sequencing data. No antigens are known for them. The TCR beta cDNA libraries contained unique molecular identifiers. Via MiXCR, TCRdb re-called the PCR reads, giving one row per CDR3 protein. The sample consists of some 450,000 distinct CDR3 sequences, roughly 46% of them appearing once. Regarding the study as a whole: Four or five TRBV segments (TRBV5-6, TRBV5-1 and TRBV20-1 among them) occurred more frequently in patients than in controls.

The sample comprised blood. The receptor set was obtained from a girl aged 5 to 17 with multiple sclerosis.

The chain is built from TRBV28 and TRBJ1-5, with D maybe TRBD1 (6 bases). V was trimmed by 5 bases and J by 0 bases, leaving 23 bases between them. The CDR3 is made up of 19 amino acids. Germline CDR1 and CDR2: MDHEN and SYDVKM. In DNA, the CDR3 is TGTGCCAGCAGTCCTCCGACACAGGGTTTTAGATTTAGCAATCAGCCCCAGCATTTT. This encodes CASSPPTQGFRFSNQPQHF.

There are many counts of this clonotype. The rearrangement joins TRBV20-1 to TRBJ2-1, with 11 bases fitting TRBD2. In germline, CDR1 is DFQATT, CDR2 SNEGSKA (reference sequence). The CDR3 is 15 residues long. J gave up 6 bases and V 0 bases, and 4 bases lay outside the gene matches. The CDR3 spells CSAREYLAGGNEQFF. As DNA, the CDR3 is TGCAGTGCTAGAGAATACCTAGCGGGAGGCAATGAGCAGTTCTTC.

This chain uses TRBV12-3 or TRBV12-4 with TRBJ2-4, with D perhaps TRBD1 or TRBD2 (6 bases each). This CDR3 contains 14 residues. V was shortened by 7 bases and J by 5 bases, with 15 bases between the two germline ends. The CDR3, as DNA: TGTGCCAGCAAGGACTTGGGGGGCCAAAACATTCAGTACTTC. Its translation is CASKDLGGQNIQYF.

The rearrangement links TRBV5-1 to TRBJ2-2; the D gene is possibly TRBD1 (6 bases). V lost 7 bases and J 0 bases, leaving 13 bases between the germline ends. From germline, CDR1 is SGHRS and CDR2 YFSETQ. The CDR3 covers 15 residues. CDR3 sequence (DNA): TGCGCCAGCTCTTCGGACAGTTCGAACACCGGGGAGCTGTTTTTT. Translation: CASSSDSSNTGELFF.

The chain couples TRBV6-4 to TRBJ2-7; D not certain. The CDR3 length is 13 residues. Trimming stripped 3 bases from V and 7 bases from J, with 13 bases between. Germline V CDR1 and CDR2: MRHNA, SNTAGT. CDR3 protein: CASSEESYHEQYF. In nucleotides, the CDR3 is TGTGCCAGCAGTGAAGAGAGTTACCATGAGCAGTACTTC.

This clonotype was counted only a few times. V is TRBV5-1 and J is TRBJ2-1, with 11 bases aligning to TRBD2. CDR1 is SGHRS and CDR2 is YFSETQ in the germline V gene. The CDR3 has 16 residues. The trim removed 0 bases at V and 7 bases at J, leaving 6 bases unmatched. DNA for the CDR3: TGCGCCAGCAGCTTGGGGCTAGCGGGAGGAGCGAATGAGCAGTTCTTC. This gives the protein CASSLGLAGGANEQFF.

This clonotype has ten or more counts. The V call is TRBV29-1, the J call TRBJ2-5, with D possibly matching TRBD2 (6 bases). The CDR3 runs 12 residues. Germline V CDR1 and CDR2: SQVTM, ANQGSEA. The V end lost 3 bases, the J end lost 2 bases, and 7 bases lay between the germline ends. The CDR3 spells CSVEGRQETQYF. The CDR3 coding sequence is TGCAGCGTTGAGGGGAGGCAAGAGACCCAGTACTTC.

This chain links TRBV20-1 with TRBJ2-7; 7 bases fit TRBD2. The CDR3 sequence is 14 residues long. J was trimmed by 5 bases and V by 6 bases; bases with no gene match: 13. Germline-derived CDR1 and CDR2 are DFQATT and SNEGSKA (reference sequence). The DNA for the CDR3 is TGCAGTGCACCGTCGGCGGGAGATAGCAACGAGCAGTACTTC. It is translated as CSAPSAGDSNEQYF.

Only a few counts were recorded for this clonotype. The rearrangement links TRBV7-2 to TRBJ2-5; a weak D match, TRBD1 (6 bases). Germline V CDR1 and CDR2: SGHTA, FQGNSA. Trimming took off 2 bases at V and 1 base at J, with 8 bases between the two ends. This CDR3 is 14 amino acids long. The CDR3 sequence is CASSLNRVQETQYF. CDR3 nucleotide sequence: TGTGCCAGCAGCTTAAACAGGGTCCAAGAGACCCAGTACTTC. The variable domain in full, with the rest retrieved from reference TRBV7-2 and TRBJ2-5, is GAGVSQSPSNKVTEKGKDVELRCDPISGHTALYWYRQSLGQGLEFLIYFQGNSAPDKSGLPSDRFSAERTGGSVSTLTIQRTQQEDSAVYLCASSLNRVQETQYFGPGTRLLVL.

The chain carries TRBV20-1 and TRBJ2-5; weak D call: TRBD2 (5 bases). The germline V gene encodes CDR1 DFQATT and CDR2 SNEGSKA (reference sequence). The V and J ends lost 4 bases and 4 bases respectively, with 19 bases between them. CDR3 length: 15 residues. This chain's CDR3 is CSANRARDLLETQYF. The CDR3 DNA is TGCAGTGCTAATCGAGCGAGGGATCTTTTAGAGACCCAGTACTTC.

As DNA, the CDR3 is TGTGCCAGCAGCCCAGGGACTCCATTAAGCGAGCAGTACTTC. Translation gives CASSPGTPLSEQYF. The J gene is TRBJ2-7, the V gene TRBV7-2, with D perhaps matching TRBD2 (6 bases). Germline lookup yields CDR1 SGHTA and CDR2 FQGNSA. The V end was cut by 5 bases, the J end by 6 bases, with 17 bases between. The CDR3 is 14 residues long. Drawing the rest from reference TRBV7-2 and TRBJ2-7, the complete variable domain is GAGVSQSPSNKVTEKGKDVELRCDPISGHTALYWYRQSLGQGLEFLIYFQGNSAPDKSGLPSDRFSAERTGGSVSTLTIQRTQQEDSAVYLCASSPGTPLSEQYFGPGTRLTVT.

This chain joins TRBV20-1 and TRBJ1-4; possible D gene TRBD1, 5 bases. Trimming took 6 bases from V and 7 from J, leaving 12 bases between them. Germline assignment: CDR1 DFQATT and CDR2 SNEGSKA (reference sequence). The CDR3 sequence is 12 residues long. CDR3 DNA sequence: TGCAGTGCCCCGGGCGGGGGTGAAAAACTGTTTTTT. This gives the protein CSAPGGGEKLFF.

The chain recombines TRBV28 with TRBJ2-7; D assignment may be TRBD1 or TRBD2 (5 bases each). Per the germline V gene, CDR1 is MDHEN and CDR2 is SYDVKM. V dropped 10 bases and J dropped 0 bases, with 16 bases sitting between them. This CDR3 region has 14 residues. The CDR3 loop reads CATYGTNFSYEQYF. The CDR3 DNA reads TGTGCCACCTACGGGACCAATTTCTCCTACGAGCAGTACTTC.

This clonotype showed up just a few times. V usage is TRBV28 and J usage is TRBJ2-1; tentatively, D is TRBD1 (5 bases). The CDR3 sequence is 15 residues long. V lost 3 bases and J 6 bases, leaving 15 bases between the germline ends. Germline V gene sequence: CDR1 MDHEN, CDR2 SYDVKM. The CDR3 region has the DNA TGTGCCAGCAGTTTGGGGCTAGATAGATTCAATGAGCAGTTCTTC. Translating it yields CASSLGLDRFNEQFF.

This clonotype was counted between two and nine times. Written as DNA, the CDR3 is TGTGCCACCAGCACTTGGACAGGGAATCAGCCCCAGCATTTT. Translation: CATSTWTGNQPQHF. This chain connects TRBV15 to TRBJ1-5, with TRBD1 identical over 8 bases. This CDR3 spans 14 amino acids. Germline CDR1 and CDR2: LNHNV and YYDKDF (reference sequence). The V gene end was trimmed by 4 bases and the J gene end by 4 bases; junction bases not matched to a gene: 3.

This clonotype was seen at least ten times. V and J are TRBV12-3 or TRBV12-4 and TRBJ1-2; TRBD1 is a possible D gene (6 bases). V lost 6 bases and J lost 2, with 10 bases in between. CDR3 length equals 13 residues. The CDR3 coding sequence is TGTGCCAGCAGCCCCCAGGGGAACTATGGCTACACCTTC. This sequence encodes CASSPQGNYGYTF.

V is TRBV27 and J is TRBJ2-2; TRBD1 aligns across 7 bases. V was pared by 4 bases and J by 6 bases, with 14 bases of the junction left unmatched. The CDR3 consists of 17 residues. The germline V gene encodes CDR1 MNHEY and CDR2 SMNVEV (reference sequence). The CDR3 sequence is CASSSLRTGGVPGELFF. The CDR3 DNA reads as TGTGCCAGCAGTTCGCTCCGGACAGGTGGGGTCCCCGGGGAGCTGTTTTTT.

The chain is built from TRBV6-1 and TRBJ2-3, with D hard to call. Between the trimmed V and J ends, which lost 3 bases and 0 bases, there was a span of 7 bases. The CDR3 contains 14 residues. The germline V gene has CDR1 MNHNS and CDR2 SASEGT. The CDR3 protein is CASSDYLSTDTQYF. The CDR3 nucleotides are TGTGCCAGCAGTGATTATCTAAGCACAGATACGCAGTATTTT.

This rearrangement joins TRBV10-3 to TRBJ1-5; 8 bases map to TRBD1. The J segment lost 6 bases and the V segment lost 3 bases, leaving 4 bases of the junction unmatched. This CDR3 is 14 amino acids long. The germline gives CDR1 ENHRY, CDR2 SYGVKD. In nucleotides, the CDR3 is TGTGCCATCAGTGATGACAGGGGTGTTCAGCCCCAGCATTTT. Its protein is CAISDDRGVQPQHF.

In this sample, this clonotype turned up a few times. The chain combines TRBV19 with TRBJ2-1; TRBD1 matches at 9 bases. The V segment lost 4 bases and the J segment 4 bases; nucleotides outside the gene matches: 5. Germline V CDR1 and CDR2: LNHDA, SQIVND (reference sequence). The CDR3 runs to 15 residues. CDR3 loop: CASSRQGGPYNEQFF. Here the CDR3 DNA reads TGTGCCAGTAGTAGACAGGGGGGCCCTTACAATGAGCAGTTCTTC.

The chain employs TRBV4-3 and TRBJ2-5; unclear D gene. V lost 5 bases and J lost 1, with 8 bases in between. CDR1 and CDR2 from the germline V gene are LGHNA and YSLEER. The CDR3 runs to 13 residues. CDR3 loop: CASSSLLQETQYF. CDR3 DNA: TGCGCCAGCAGCAGCCTCCTCCAAGAGACCCAGTACTTC.

In its sample, this clonotype was seen a few times. The gene calls are TRBV27 and TRBJ2-5, with TRBD2 identical over 10 bases. Unmatched junction bases numbered 3, after V lost 2 bases and J lost 0 bases. CDR1 and CDR2 from the germline V gene are MNHEY and SMNVEV (reference sequence). This CDR3 spans 16 amino acids. CDR3 loop: CASSLSGRADQETQYF. DNA of the CDR3: TGTGCCAGCAGTTTAAGCGGGAGGGCCGACCAAGAGACCCAGTACTTC.

The chain links TRBV7-2 to TRBJ1-2; D unclear. Looked up from germline, CDR1 is SGHTA and CDR2 is FQGNSA. This CDR3 spans 11 amino acids. Trimming pared 8 bases from V and 2 bases from J, leaving 6 bases between. CDR3 bases: TGTGCCAGCGGCCAGAACTATGGCTACACCTTC. Encoded protein: CASGQNYGYTF.

This clonotype was detected a few times. For the CDR3, the DNA is TGCAGTGCTCCTCGCCTGAGGACAACTCTCAGCGAGCAGTACTTC. It translates to CSAPRLRTTLSEQYF. The V and J genes are TRBV20-1 and TRBJ2-5; a weak D match, TRBD1 (5 bases). Judging by the DNA end, TRBJ2-7 fits better; the J call may be wrong. This CDR3 is built from 15 residues. Germline values: CDR1 DFQATT, CDR2 SNEGSKA (reference sequence).

V usage is TRBV12-3 or TRBV12-4 and J usage is TRBJ2-1; 7 positions match TRBD2. V lost 4 bases, J lost 5 bases, and 8 bases stayed unmatched. The CDR3 totals 15 residues. Written as DNA, the CDR3 is TGTGCCAGCAGTTCATTGGGGAGGGACCACAATGAGCAGTTCTTC. Translating it yields CASSSLGRDHNEQFF.

This clonotype has a single count. V and J are TRBV10-3 and TRBJ2-5; D may be TRBD1 or TRBD2 (6 bases each). The CDR3 has 15 residues. Germline V gene sequence: CDR1 ENHRY, CDR2 SYGVKD. Deletions cut 2 bases from V and 11 bases from J, with 21 bases between. DNA of the CDR3: TGTGCCATCAGTGAGAGGGGGGCAGTGGGGGTATGGCAGTACTTC. It translates to CAISERGAVGVWQYF.

This sequence joins TRBV4-2 and TRBJ2-1, with 9 bases matching TRBD2. V lost 6 bases and J lost 7; bases outside the gene matches: 10. Germline lookup yields CDR1 LGHNA and CDR2 YNFKEQ. There are 15 residues in the CDR3. The CDR3 loop is CASSYGLATKNEQFF. The CDR3 DNA follows: TGTGCCAGCAGTTACGGACTAGCGACAAAAAATGAGCAGTTCTTC.

The chain links TRBV9 to TRBJ1-2, with D possibly being TRBD1 (6 bases). The germline V and J ends were trimmed by 4 bases and 1 base, with 8 bases remaining between them. Germline values: CDR1 SGDLS, CDR2 YYNGEE. This CDR3 spans 13 amino acids. Here the CDR3 DNA reads TGTGCCAGCAGCACAGGGTTTAACTATGGCTACACCTTC. This gives the protein CASSTGFNYGYTF.

The rearrangement uses TRBV29-1 and TRBJ2-2; TRBD2 matches at 12 bases. From germline, CDR1 is SQVTM and CDR2 ANQGSEA. The V gene end was trimmed by 1 base and the J gene end by 5 bases; junction bases not matched to a gene: 5. The length of the CDR3 is 16 residues. The CDR3 is CSVEGLAGVKTGELFF. The CDR3 nucleotides are TGCAGCGTTGAAGGACTAGCGGGAGTAAAAACCGGGGAGCTGTTTTTT.

This chain connects TRBV6-6 to TRBJ2-1, with 7 bases aligning to TRBD1. The germline gives CDR1 MNHNY, CDR2 SVGAGI (reference sequence). This CDR3 is built from 15 residues. V shed 5 bases and J 5 bases; nucleotides not matched to a gene: 9. As DNA, the CDR3 is TGTGCCAGCAGTCCCGGGACAGCTTATAACAATGAGCAGTTCTTC. This gives the protein CASSPGTAYNNEQFF.

The CDR3 region is CAISVEGADNYEQYF. The CDR3 nucleotides are TGTGCCATCAGTGTTGAGGGGGCGGACAACTACGAGCAGTACTTC. The chain employs TRBV10-3 and TRBJ2-7, with 7 bases matching TRBD1. Germline CDR1 is ENHRY and CDR2 is SYGVKD. CDR3 length: 15 amino acids. The J segment lost 3 bases and the V segment lost 4 bases, leaving 9 bases of the junction unmatched.